This T cell receptor (beta chain) was identified during a study of shared clonotypes between healthy human individuals. This clone has just a few counts. The target antigen is unknown. This CDR3 is built from 13 residues. Trimming removed 1 base at V and 7 bases at J, with 10 bases between. Germline V gene data show CDR1 as MDHEN and CDR2 as SYDVKM. An assay was performed, and its level was deep. Replicate PCRs from sorted subsets contained about 200 ng DNA, which is around 30,000 T cell genomes. Sequencing used immunoSEQ multiplex PCR; TCRdb keeps in-frame clones, though not all of them. The sample comprises 2 million to 3 million clones, roughly 93% of which are singletons, and roughly 0.39% rests with the top ten. Points from the study as a whole: Among several donors, approximately 5.4% of naive CD4 clonotypes were found in common.

Sequencing was performed on naive CD4+ T cells from PBMCs. As for subset: CD45RA+ positively selected. The clonotype originates from a man between 18 and 35 years old in good health. Some clones in this sample may be carry-over from other donors' samples. The V and J genes are TRBV28 and TRBJ1-1; D possibly corresponds to TRBD1 (5 bases). This CDR3 is CASSLSGLNEAFF. CDR3 nucleotide sequence: TGTGCCAGCAGTTTATCAGGGTTGAATGAAGCTTTCTTT.